Here is one T cell receptor (beta chain) with its context. The antigen is not known. This entry comes from a study of cytomegalovirus exposure and HLA in healthy donors. PCR employed 60 Vbeta and 13 Jbeta primers. Data came from immunoSEQ multiplex PCR; TCRdb stores just in-frame clones and leaves some out. This table has about 160,000 clones, approximately 70% appearing once. Study results and limitations: Certain sequence variants were highly shared and formed a cluster, and this cluster was likely a sequencing artifact. The presence/absence work took it that sequencing depth was about the same across donors. Evidence from a later analysis indicated that most CMV-associated TCR beta chains looked HLA-restricted.

Sequencing used PBMCs. The clonotype comes from a middle-aged man in good health and CMV-seropositive.

The CDR3 DNA reads as TGTGCCAGCTCACCGAGGTCTGGATCCTACGAGCAGTACTTC. It is translated as CASSPRSGSYEQYF. The V and J genes are TRBV18 and TRBJ2-7, with D unresolved. V shed 3 bases and J shed 1 base, with 10 bases lying between them. Germline CDR1 reads KGHSH; CDR2 reads LQKENI. The CDR3 sequence is 14 residues long.